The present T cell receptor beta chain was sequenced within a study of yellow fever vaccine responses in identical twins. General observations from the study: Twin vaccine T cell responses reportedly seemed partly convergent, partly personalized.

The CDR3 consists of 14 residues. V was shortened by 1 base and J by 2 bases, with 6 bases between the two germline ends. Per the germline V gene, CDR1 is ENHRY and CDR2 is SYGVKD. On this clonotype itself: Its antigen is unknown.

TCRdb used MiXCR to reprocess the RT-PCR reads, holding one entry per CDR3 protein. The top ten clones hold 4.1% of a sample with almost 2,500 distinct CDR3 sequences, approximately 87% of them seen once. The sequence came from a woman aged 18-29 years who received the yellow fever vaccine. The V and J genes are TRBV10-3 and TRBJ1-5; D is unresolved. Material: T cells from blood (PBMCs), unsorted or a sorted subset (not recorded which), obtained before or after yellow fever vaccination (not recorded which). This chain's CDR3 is CAISELSGNQPQHF. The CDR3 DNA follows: TGTGCCATCAGTGAGTTGAGTGGCAATCAGCCCCAGCATTTT.